This record covers a single T cell receptor beta chain. The data were taken from a study of blood T cell repertoires in COVID-19. Study summary: PBMCs, B-cell-depleted T cells, or T cells were the source of the cDNA or gDNA that made up the material.

Original data processing: Amplification from reference gene primers served as the basis for estimated nucleated cell counts. TCRdb's table, derived via immunoSEQ multiplex PCR, lists solely in-frame clones and lacks some. That table is the source of V, J and clone size, and D and trimming were worked out from the DNA. The sample consists of approximately 300,000 clones, over 75% of them appearing once. Cohorts were determined from participant-reported clinical history. For recovered donors of Cohort 3, there were two negative PCRs, clearance, or symptom resolution. CDR1 is SGHDN and CDR2 is FVKESK in the germline V gene. Trimming removed 1 base at V and 0 bases at J, with 10 bases between. The CDR3 has 16 amino acids.

The chain joins TRBV14 to TRBJ2-1, with D possibly matching TRBD2 (5 bases). Material for sequencing was PBMCs or T cells enriched from blood (not recorded which). This clonotype was sampled from a man aged 25-45 years who had recovered from COVID-19. The chain's CDR3 is CASSQVVGSSYNEQFF. The CDR3 region has the DNA TGTGCCAGCAGCCAAGTCGTAGGGAGCTCCTACAATGAGCAGTTCTTC.